The 15 T cell receptor beta chains reported below all come from one sample, sequenced in a study of resident and recirculating memory T cells in vitiligo. Libraries were prepared by immunoSEQ multiplex PCR; TCRdb keeps only in-frame clonotypes and omits some of them. Of 70,000 to 85,000 clones detected, roughly nine tenths appear once; the ten largest clones hold around 4.9%. Sequencing was performed on blood. These receptors all come from a male donor with vitiligo.

This clone was recorded a few times. The chain is built from TRBV5-4 and TRBJ1-4, with 8 bases that match TRBD1. The germline gives CDR1 SGHNT, CDR2 YYREEE (reference sequence). The V gene end was trimmed by 2 bases and the J gene end by 3 bases; junction bases not matched to a gene: 0. This CDR3 is 14 amino acids long. The CDR3 protein is CASSLQGANEKLFF. DNA for the CDR3: TGTGCCAGCAGCTTACAGGGGGCTAATGAAAAACTGTTTTTT.

The V call is TRBV4-2, the J call TRBJ1-5, with D maybe TRBD1 (5 bases). V lost 4 bases, J lost 3 bases, and 10 bases lay in between. The germline CDR1 and CDR2 sequences are LGHNA and YNFKEQ. This CDR3 has 14 amino acids. The CDR3 DNA reads as TGTGCCAGCAGCCTTGGACACTCCAATCAGCCCCAGCATTTT. Protein: CASSLGHSNQPQHF.

In its sample, this clone was seen a few times. The genes are TRBV5-1 and TRBJ2-3; D is uncertain. The CDR3 length is 14 residues. The germline V and J ends were trimmed by 2 bases and 0 bases, with 7 bases remaining between them. Germline V lookup: CDR1 SGHRS, CDR2 YFSETQ. The CDR3 DNA reads as TGCGCCAGCAGCTTCGCGGCAAGCACAGATACGCAGTATTTT. It codes for CASSFAASTDTQYF. Full variable domain (remainder filled in from reference TRBV5-1 and TRBJ2-3): KAGVTQTPRYLIKTRGQQVTLSCSPISGHRSVSWYQQTPGQGLQFLFEYFSETQRNKGNFPGRFSGRQFSNSRSEMNVSTLELGDSALYLCASSFAASTDTQYFGPGTRLTVL.

The chain combines TRBV5-1 with TRBJ2-7; the match to TRBD1 covers 9 bases. The length of the CDR3 is 18 residues. Germline assignment: CDR1 SGHRS and CDR2 YFSETQ. With V trimmed by 0 bases and J by 2 bases, 12 bases remained unmatched. This chain's CDR3 is CASSLEEGTGWATYEQYF. The CDR3 coding sequence is TGCGCCAGCAGCTTGGAGGAGGGGACAGGGTGGGCTACCTACGAGCAGTACTTC.

This chain links TRBV11-3 with TRBJ2-2, with D possibly matching TRBD2 (7 bases). With 3 bases removed from V and 4 bases from J, the gap between germline ends came to 18 bases. The CDR3 totals 17 residues. Germline-derived CDR1 and CDR2 are SGHNT and YENEEA. CDR3 amino acids: CASSLRAGEGITGELFF. CDR3 bases: TGTGCCAGCAGCTTGAGAGCAGGGGAGGGGATCACCGGGGAGCTGTTTTTT.

This clone was seen a handful of times. This chain links TRBV6-9 with TRBJ2-1; no reliable D call. In germline, CDR1 is MNHGY, CDR2 SVAAGI. V dropped 8 bases and J dropped 5 bases, with 7 bases sitting between them. The CDR3 is 11 amino acids. CDR3 in DNA: TGTGCCAGCGGCCTCCACAATGAGCAGTTCTTC. This encodes CASGLHNEQFF.

This chain uses TRBV4-3 with TRBJ1-4; 8 bases are shared with TRBD1. Trimming took 4 bases from V and 8 from J; bases not matched to a gene: 9. Germline V CDR1 and CDR2: LGHNA, YSLEER. This CDR3 region has 15 residues. The CDR3 spells CASSRRGPPPEKLFF. DNA of the CDR3: TGCGCCAGCAGCCGCAGGGGGCCCCCTCCGGAAAAACTGTTTTTT.

CDR3 region: CASSQGRSYEKLFF. The CDR3 DNA is TGCGCCAGCAGCCAAGGTAGAAGCTATGAAAAACTGTTTTTT. J is TRBJ1-4 and V is TRBV4-1; unclear D gene. Germline CDR1 reads MGHRA; CDR2 reads YSYEKL. The CDR3 is made up of 14 amino acids. The V and J ends lost 1 base and 6 bases respectively, with 9 bases between them.

In its sample, this clone was seen a few times. The chain uses TRBV6-5 and TRBJ1-6; 8 bases align to TRBD1. Germline V gene lookup returns CDR1 MNHEY and CDR2 SVGAGI. This CDR3 is built from 13 residues. With V trimmed by 5 bases and J by 12 bases, 6 bases remained unmatched. CDR3 amino acids: CASSHGQGLPLHF. The CDR3 nucleotides are TGTGCCAGCAGTCATGGACAGGGTTTACCCCTCCACTTT.

V gene TRBV9 combines with J gene TRBJ2-1, with 8 bases aligning to TRBD2. J was trimmed by 0 bases and V by 0 bases; bases with no gene match: 5. The germline V gene has CDR1 SGDLS and CDR2 YYNGEE. The CDR3 extends over 17 amino acids. As DNA, the CDR3 is TGTGCCAGCAGCGTAGGAGGCGGGGGGACCTCCTACAATGAGCAGTTCTTC. Protein product: CASSVGGGGTSYNEQFF.

This chain links TRBV5-4 with TRBJ2-1, with 8 bases fitting TRBD1. Trimming took 5 bases from V and 5 from J; bases not matched to a gene: 21. CDR1 is SGHNT, CDR2 YYREEE, per germline (reference sequence). The CDR3 extends over 19 amino acids. The CDR3: CASSYYRGTLNSPHNEQFF. DNA of the CDR3: TGTGCCAGCAGTTATTACAGGGGGACCCTTAATTCCCCCCACAATGAGCAGTTCTTC.

V and J are TRBV14 and TRBJ1-3, with 11 bases identical to TRBD1. V was clipped by 2 bases and J by 7 bases; unmatched bases: 7. This CDR3 is 16 amino acids long. CDR1 and CDR2 from the germline V gene are SGHDN and FVKESK. For the CDR3, the DNA is TGTGCCAGCAGCCAACGCTCCGGGACAGGGGGGAACACCATATATTTT. Its translation: CASSQRSGTGGNTIYF.

The genes are TRBV18 and TRBJ2-5; D may be TRBD2 (5 bases). The CDR3 contains 14 residues. V lost 0 bases and J 4 bases, leaving 9 bases between the germline ends. In germline, CDR1 is KGHSH, CDR2 LQKENI. The CDR3 DNA is TGTGCCAGCTCACCACCGGGTCGGGGAGAGACCCAGTACTTC. It encodes CASSPPGRGETQYF.

The chain links TRBV18 to TRBJ2-7; 7 positions agree with TRBD1. The V segment lost 4 bases and the J segment 0 bases; nucleotides outside the gene matches: 6. Per the germline V gene, CDR1 is KGHSH and CDR2 is LQKENI. The CDR3 spans 15 residues. The CDR3 loop is CASSLVGQSSYEQYF. The CDR3, as DNA: TGTGCCAGCTCACTGGTGGGACAGAGCTCCTACGAGCAGTACTTC.

A single count supports this clone. The chain recombines TRBV19 with TRBJ2-1, with TRBD1 matching over 7 bases. The CDR3 has 15 residues. Germline trimming cut 1 base from V and 5 bases from J; bases unmatched to any gene: 5. CDR1 is LNHDA and CDR2 is SQIVND in the germline V gene (reference sequence). In DNA, the CDR3 is TGTGCCAGTAGTATAGGACGGACAGGCCACAATGAGCAGTTCTTC. Its protein product is CASSIGRTGHNEQFF.